The 2 T cell receptor beta chains in this list originate from one sample, sequenced in a study of PD-1 blockade in classical Hodgkin lymphoma. Sequenced by immunoSEQ multiplex PCR; TCRdb stores in-frame clones only, minus some. The sample has around 19,000 clones; 86% are singletons. Every patient relapsed after autologous stem cell transplantation, and brentuximab vedotin exposure varied. The sample in question was peripheral blood mononuclear cells (PBMCs), obtained before the second cycle of nivolumab. These receptors were taken from a human donor with classical Hodgkin lymphoma.

The genes are TRBV19 and TRBJ1-1; D is perhaps TRBD1 (6 bases). CDR1 is LNHDA and CDR2 is SQIVND in the germline V gene (reference sequence). This CDR3 is built from 18 residues. V lost 2 bases and J 6 bases, leaving 25 bases between the germline ends. CDR3 DNA: TGTGCCAGTAGTATACTACTGCGGGGGGCGGCGGGAACACCTGAAGCTTTCTTT. Translated: CASSILLRGAAGTPEAFF.

This chain connects TRBV9 to TRBJ2-3; 10 nucleotides agree with TRBD2. Per germline, CDR1 SGDLS and CDR2 YYNGEE. The CDR3 has 15 residues. After removal of 6 bases from V and 0 bases from J, the junction contained 4 bases not matched to a gene. The CDR3 is CASTKRGGSTDTQYF. DNA for the CDR3: TGTGCCAGCACTAAGCGGGGGGGAAGCACAGATACGCAGTATTTT.